This TCR beta chain derives from a study of blood T cell repertoires in COVID-19. Study in general: Samples came from the United States, Italy and Spain, spanning acute and convalescent COVID-19.

Per the original methods: Using reference gene primer amplification, nucleated cell counts were estimated. The repertoire was sequenced with immunoSEQ multiplex PCR; TCRdb's copy has only in-frame clones and lacks some. That table furnishes V, J and clone size, whereas the DNA furnished D and trimming. The sample carries 130,000 to 150,000 clones, around 80% recorded once. The sequence came from a human donor with acute or convalescent COVID-19. The donor label of this sample is uncertain. Specimen: peripheral blood.

The CDR3 DNA follows: TGTGCCATCAGTCTAGCGGGGGGGAACTACAATGAGCAGTTCTTC. Its protein product is CAISLAGGNYNEQFF. The J gene is TRBJ2-1, the V gene TRBV10-3; 12 nucleotides line up with TRBD2. V lost 5 bases to trimming and J lost 3 bases; unmatched junction nucleotides: 2. The CDR3 loop spans 15 amino acids. The germline CDR1 and CDR2 sequences are ENHRY and SYGVKD.